These 7 T cell receptor beta chains share one sample of origin, sequenced in a study of cytotoxic CD8 clonotypes in ibrutinib-treated CLL. The data were produced by immunoSEQ multiplex PCR, yet TCRdb's version contains in-frame clones alone and is incomplete. The profile shows about 330,000 clones, about 64% of them singletons. The source was PBMCs, collected after 36 months of ibrutinib treatment. The origin of the receptors is a human donor with chronic lymphocytic leukemia.

The chain is built from TRBV5-8 and TRBJ2-7; D assignment may be TRBD1 or TRBD2 (6 bases each). The CDR3 has 15 residues. V was trimmed by 4 bases and J by 2 bases, leaving 16 bases between them. Germline-derived CDR1 and CDR2 are SGHTS and YDEGEE. CDR3 nucleotide sequence: TGTGCCAGCAGCCCGCCCACAGGGACTGCCTACGAGCAGTACTTC. It translates to CASSPPTGTAYEQYF.

The rearrangement links TRBV6-5 to TRBJ1-1; D is uncertain. The V and J ends lost 5 bases and 3 bases respectively, with 7 bases between them. The germline gives CDR1 MNHEY, CDR2 SVGAGI. The CDR3 is made up of 12 amino acids. The CDR3, as DNA: TGTGCCAGCAGTAGGTCCTACACTGAAGCTTTCTTT. Its protein is CASSRSYTEAFF.

The gene calls are TRBV29-1 and TRBJ1-1; TRBD1 is a possible D gene (6 bases). The germline V gene has CDR1 SQVTM and CDR2 ANQGSEA. This CDR3 spans 12 amino acids. The ends were cut back, 3 bases at V and 4 bases at J, with 9 bases in the middle. CDR3 coding DNA: TGCAGCGTTGATCAGGGGTTCACTGAAGCTTTCTTT. Its translation is CSVDQGFTEAFF.

V gene TRBV28 combines with J gene TRBJ1-2; D is unresolved. Germline values: CDR1 MDHEN, CDR2 SYDVKM. There are 13 residues in the CDR3. Trimming pared 5 bases from V and 8 bases from J, leaving 15 bases between. The CDR3 protein is CASSLVNSLGYTF. CDR3 DNA sequence: TGTGCCAGCAGTCTAGTAAACAGTTTGGGCTACACCTTC.

The CDR3 nucleotides read TGCGCCAGCAGAGCGGGACTAGCGGGGAGATTCTCCTACGAGCAGTACTTC. This encodes CASRAGLAGRFSYEQYF. The chain recombines TRBV5-1 with TRBJ2-7, with 13 bases lining up with TRBD2. The CDR3 spans 17 residues. Germline V gene data show CDR1 as SGHRS and CDR2 as YFSETQ. The junction had 8 bases not matched to a gene; V was cut back by 5 bases and J by 0 bases.

The gene calls are TRBV6-1 and TRBJ2-3; TRBD1 aligns across 8 bases. The CDR3 is 12 residues long. Looked up from germline, CDR1 is MNHNS and CDR2 is SASEGT. After removal of 9 bases from V and 10 bases from J, the junction contained 9 bases not matched to a gene. In nucleotides, the CDR3 is TGTGCCAGTGGACAGGGTCCCCCCTCGCAGTATTTT. The encoded protein is CASGQGPPSQYF.

The chain has TRBV13 and TRBJ2-1, with 8 nucleotides matching TRBD1. This CDR3 is built from 15 residues. Germline trimming cut 1 base from V and 8 bases from J; bases unmatched to any gene: 7. Germline CDR1 reads PRHDT; CDR2 reads FYEKMQ (reference sequence). DNA of the CDR3: TGTGCCAGCAGCTTAGAAAAGACAGGGGAACATGAGCAGTTCTTC. It encodes CASSLEKTGEHEQFF.